Listed here are 10 T cell receptor beta chains from one sample, sequenced in a study of shared clonotypes between healthy human individuals. The protocol was immunoSEQ multiplex PCR, while the TCRdb copy is restricted to in-frame clones and leaves out a portion. The table lists about 960,000 clones, approximately 80% of them singletons. The sequenced material came from memory CD4+ T cells sorted from blood. Specified subset: CD45RA-negative fraction. All receptors derive from a man aged 18 to 30 in good health.

The rearrangement joins TRBV10-3 to TRBJ1-1; D is uncertain. Trimming stripped 0 bases from V and 8 bases from J, with 7 bases between. From germline, CDR1 is ENHRY and CDR2 SYGVKD. The CDR3 spans 12 residues. CDR3 nucleotides: TGTGCCATCAGTGAGTCTGGGGTAGAAGCTTTCTTT. It yields the protein CAISESGVEAFF.

In DNA form, the CDR3 reads TGCAGCGTTATAGGTGATACGCAGTATTTT. Its protein is CSVIGDTQYF. This chain connects TRBV29-1 to TRBJ2-3; unclear D gene. Germline V gives CDR1 SQVTM, CDR2 ANQGSEA. Deletions cut 5 bases from V and 6 bases from J, with 6 bases between. This CDR3 comprises 10 residues.

A few counts support this clone. The rearrangement uses TRBV27 and TRBJ2-2, with a possible D match to TRBD1 (5 bases). Trimming stripped 5 bases from V and 4 bases from J, with 11 bases between. The CDR3 spans 14 residues. Germline CDR1 MNHEY, CDR2 SMNVEV (reference sequence). This CDR3 reads CASSLQDGTGELFF. The CDR3 nucleotides read TGTGCCAGCAGTCTACAGGACGGCACCGGGGAGCTGTTTTTT.

The J gene is TRBJ2-7, the V gene TRBV30; TRBD2 might be the D (6 bases). The CDR3 runs to 15 residues. Germline CDR1 GTSNPN, CDR2 SVGIG (reference sequence). Trimming cost V 2 bases and J 3 bases, with 17 bases left between them. The DNA of the CDR3 is TGTGCCTGGAGTCTTCAGCGAGGGAGGCACTACGAGCAGTACTTC. This translates into CAWSLQRGRHYEQYF.

The chain joins TRBV15 to TRBJ2-3, with 8 positions matching TRBD2. V was pared by 5 bases and J by 2 bases, with 9 bases of the junction left unmatched. The CDR3 extends over 16 amino acids. Germline loops: CDR1 LNHNV, CDR2 YYDKDF (reference sequence). The CDR3 DNA reads TGTGCCACCAGCGGGATTAGCGGGGTAATCACAGATACGCAGTATTTT. This encodes CATSGISGVITDTQYF. The variable domain in full, with the rest retrieved from reference TRBV15 and TRBJ2-3, is DAMVIQNPRYQVTQFGKPVTLSCSQTLNHNVMYWYQQKSSQAPKLLFHYYDKDFNNEADTPDNFQSRRPNTSFCFLDIRSPGLGDTAMYLCATSGISGVITDTQYFGPGTRLTVL.

In its sample, this clone was seen once. V is TRBV7-2 and J is TRBJ2-2; possible D gene TRBD2, 6 bases. The germline V gene encodes CDR1 SGHTA and CDR2 FQGNSA. The CDR3 length is 16 residues. Trimming removed 6 bases at V and 4 bases at J, with 18 bases between. The CDR3: CASRDYPKGGTGELFF. Here the CDR3 DNA reads TGTGCCAGCAGGGACTACCCCAAGGGAGGCACCGGGGAGCTGTTTTTT.

The gene calls are TRBV30 and TRBJ1-2; TRBD1 is a possible D gene (5 bases). Per germline, CDR1 GTSNPN and CDR2 SVGIG (reference sequence). This CDR3 spans 14 amino acids. Trimming shortened V by 0 bases and J by 5 bases, and 13 bases separated the two germline ends. CDR3 bases: TGTGCCTGGAGTGTCGGACAATCCGCTTATGGCTACACCTTC. Translated, it gives CAWSVGQSAYGYTF.

This chain joins TRBV29-1 and TRBJ2-3, with 9 bases fitting TRBD1. V dropped 6 bases and J dropped 6; count of bases not matched to a gene: 7. From germline, CDR1 is SQVTM and CDR2 ANQGSEA. The CDR3 sequence is 13 residues long. The CDR3 region is CSVPGQGYDTQYF. The CDR3 DNA reads as TGCAGCGTCCCGGGACAGGGTTACGATACGCAGTATTTT.

This sequence joins TRBV6-1 and TRBJ2-2, with 9 bases that match TRBD1. CDR3 length: 17 amino acids. CDR1 MNHNS and CDR2 SASEGT come from the germline V gene. V lost 4 bases and J lost 6; bases outside the gene matches: 12. The CDR3 here is CASSVTGGSFLAGELFF. The CDR3 DNA sequence: TGTGCCAGCAGTGTGACAGGGGGATCCTTCTTGGCCGGGGAGCTGTTTTTT.

The chain recombines TRBV12-5 with TRBJ2-2; D may be TRBD2 (6 bases). The CDR3 has 20 amino acids. The V gene's germline CDR1 is LGHNT and CDR2 FRNRAP. V lost 0 bases and J 4 bases, leaving 24 bases between the germline ends. CDR3 sequence: CASGLVPLIAASLTTGELFF. Written as DNA, the CDR3 is TGTGCTAGTGGTTTGGTCCCCCTAATAGCGGCTTCCTTAACCACCGGGGAGCTGTTTTTT. Filled out from reference TRBV12-5 and TRBJ2-2, the complete variable domain reads DARVTQTPRHKVTEMGQEVTMRCQPILGHNTVFWYRQTMMQGLELLAYFRNRAPLDDSGMPKDRFSAEMPDATLATLKIQPSEPRDSAVYFCASGLVPLIAASLTTGELFFGEGSRLTVL.